The following is a T cell receptor (beta chain) sequence with its context. The data originate from a study of cytomegalovirus exposure and HLA in healthy donors. The CDR3 loop spans 15 amino acids. The germline V and J ends were trimmed by 7 bases and 5 bases, with 17 bases remaining between them. From germline, CDR1 is MNHEY and CDR2 SMNVEV (reference sequence). The PCR ran on 60 Vbeta and 13 Jbeta primers. TCRdb keeps only in-frame clones here, not all; method: immunoSEQ multiplex PCR. The sample lists about 92,000 clones, 80% to 90% occurring once. Sequencing was carried out using PBMCs. The TCR comes from a woman under 30 in good health and CMV-seropositive. V is TRBV27 and J is TRBJ1-4; D possibly corresponds to TRBD1 (6 bases). The CDR3 loop reads CASKHETGSNEKLFF. DNA of the CDR3: TGTGCCAGCAAACATGAGACAGGCTCGAATGAAAAACTGTTTTTT.